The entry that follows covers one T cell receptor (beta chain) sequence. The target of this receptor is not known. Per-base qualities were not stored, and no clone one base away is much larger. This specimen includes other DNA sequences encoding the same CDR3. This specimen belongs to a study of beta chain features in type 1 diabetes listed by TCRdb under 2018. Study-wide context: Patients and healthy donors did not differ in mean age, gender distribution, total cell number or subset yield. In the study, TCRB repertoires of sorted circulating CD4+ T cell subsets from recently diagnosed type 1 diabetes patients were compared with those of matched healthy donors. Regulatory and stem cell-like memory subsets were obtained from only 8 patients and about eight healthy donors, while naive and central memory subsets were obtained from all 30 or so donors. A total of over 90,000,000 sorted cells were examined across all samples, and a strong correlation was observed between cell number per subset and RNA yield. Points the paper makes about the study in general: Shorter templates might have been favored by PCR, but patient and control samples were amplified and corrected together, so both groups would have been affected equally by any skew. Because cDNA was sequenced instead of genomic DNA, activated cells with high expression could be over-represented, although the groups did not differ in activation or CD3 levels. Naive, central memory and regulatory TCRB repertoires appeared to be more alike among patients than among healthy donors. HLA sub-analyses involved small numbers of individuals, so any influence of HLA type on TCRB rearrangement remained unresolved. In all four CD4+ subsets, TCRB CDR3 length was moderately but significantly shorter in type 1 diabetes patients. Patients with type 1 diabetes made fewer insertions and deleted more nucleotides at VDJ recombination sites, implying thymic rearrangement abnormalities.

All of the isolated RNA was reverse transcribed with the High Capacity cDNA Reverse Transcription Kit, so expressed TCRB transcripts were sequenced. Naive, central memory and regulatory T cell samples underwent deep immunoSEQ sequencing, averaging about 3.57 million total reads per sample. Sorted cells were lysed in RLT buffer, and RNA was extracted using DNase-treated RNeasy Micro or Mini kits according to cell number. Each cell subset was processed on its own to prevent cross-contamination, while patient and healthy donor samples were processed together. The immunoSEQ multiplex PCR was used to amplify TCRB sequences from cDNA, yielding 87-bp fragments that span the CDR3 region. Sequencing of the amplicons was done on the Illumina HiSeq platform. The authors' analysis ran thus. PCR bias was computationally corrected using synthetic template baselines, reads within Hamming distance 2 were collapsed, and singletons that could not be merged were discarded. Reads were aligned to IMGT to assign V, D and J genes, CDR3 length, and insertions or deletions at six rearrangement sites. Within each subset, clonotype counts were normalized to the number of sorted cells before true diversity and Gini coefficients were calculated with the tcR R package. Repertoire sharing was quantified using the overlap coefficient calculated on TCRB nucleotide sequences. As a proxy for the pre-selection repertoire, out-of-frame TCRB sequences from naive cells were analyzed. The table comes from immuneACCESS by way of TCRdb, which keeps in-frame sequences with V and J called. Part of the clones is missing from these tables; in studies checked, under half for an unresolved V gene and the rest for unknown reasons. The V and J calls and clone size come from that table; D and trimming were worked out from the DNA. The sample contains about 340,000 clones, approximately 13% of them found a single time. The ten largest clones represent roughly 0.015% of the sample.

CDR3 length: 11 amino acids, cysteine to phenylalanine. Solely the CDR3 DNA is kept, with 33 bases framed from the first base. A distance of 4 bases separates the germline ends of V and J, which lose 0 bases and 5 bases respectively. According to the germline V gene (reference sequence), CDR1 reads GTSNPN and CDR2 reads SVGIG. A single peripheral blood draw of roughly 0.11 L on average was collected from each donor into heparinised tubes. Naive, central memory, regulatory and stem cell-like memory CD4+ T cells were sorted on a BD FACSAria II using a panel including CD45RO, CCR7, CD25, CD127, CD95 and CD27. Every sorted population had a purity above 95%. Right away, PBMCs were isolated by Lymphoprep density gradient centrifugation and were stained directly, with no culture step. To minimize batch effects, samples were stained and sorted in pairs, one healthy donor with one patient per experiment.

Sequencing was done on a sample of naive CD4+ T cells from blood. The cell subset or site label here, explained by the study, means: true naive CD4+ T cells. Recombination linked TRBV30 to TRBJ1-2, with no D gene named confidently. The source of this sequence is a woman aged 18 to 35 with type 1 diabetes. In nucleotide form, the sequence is TGTGCCTGGAGTGTACTGTATGGCTACACCTTC. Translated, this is CAWSVLYGYTF.